A selection of T cell receptor beta chains follows, all from one sample in a study of vaccination effects on CD4 cells after COVID-19. These receptors' targets are unknown. The repertoire was sequenced with immunoSEQ multiplex PCR; TCRdb's copy has only in-frame clones and lacks some. The sample has approximately 54,000 clones; around 80% are singletons. The sequenced sample was CD4+ T cells from PBMCs cultured with HCoV-229E spike peptides, obtained before COVID-19 vaccination. The origin of the receptors is a human donor who received a COVID-19 vaccine. The CDR3 runs from the conserved cysteine through the conserved F or W. A D gene is named only where the DNA matches it firmly. Only some rows state a clone size, as once, few, many or a class for expanded clones.

d_call: TRBD2; j_call: TRBJ2-3; clone_size: -; v_call: TRBV5-1; cdr3_nt: TGCGCCAGCAGGGGAATCAGCGGGGGGCCCTCCTCCAGCACAGATACGCAGTATTTT; cdr3_aa: CASRGISGGPSSSTDTQYF
d_call: -; j_call: TRBJ2-2; clone_size: -; v_call: TRBV5-6; cdr3_nt: TGTGCCAGCAGCTTGGTAGCCCGGGACCTCTGGTTGGTCACCGGGGAGCTGTTTTTT; cdr3_aa: CASSLVARDLWLVTGELFF
d_call: -; j_call: TRBJ2-3; clone_size: once; v_call: TRBV9; cdr3_nt: TGTGCCAGCAGCGTAGCACCCCGCGGGGGCAACACAGATACGCAGTATTTT; cdr3_aa: CASSVAPRGGNTDTQYF
d_call: -; j_call: TRBJ1-5; clone_size: -; v_call: TRBV30; cdr3_nt: TGTGCCTGGAGCAGGGGTGATCAGCCCCAGCATTTT; cdr3_aa: CAWSRGDQPQHF
d_call: -; j_call: TRBJ1-2; clone_size: -; v_call: TRBV5-1; cdr3_nt: TGCGCCAGCAGCTTGACAGTTAACTATGGCTACACCTTC; cdr3_aa: CASSLTVNYGYTF
d_call: -; j_call: TRBJ2-2; clone_size: -; v_call: TRBV5-1; cdr3_nt: TGCGCCAGCAGCTTGGGATCGAGGACGTTTACCGGGGAGCTGTTTTTT; cdr3_aa: CASSLGSRTFTGELFF
d_call: -; j_call: TRBJ1-2; clone_size: -; v_call: TRBV5-5; cdr3_nt: TGTGCCAGCAGCTATGACAGAACTGCTAACTATGGCTACACCTTC; cdr3_aa: CASSYDRTANYGYTF
d_call: -; j_call: TRBJ2-5; clone_size: -; v_call: TRBV9; cdr3_nt: TGTGCCAGCAGCGTGGGTGCGCTCCAAGAGACCCAGTACTTC; cdr3_aa: CASSVGALQETQYF
d_call: -; j_call: TRBJ1-2; clone_size: -; v_call: TRBV6-5; cdr3_nt: TGTGCCAGCAGACCCGGAGGGGGAAAAGAGGACTACACCTTC; cdr3_aa: CASRPGGGKEDYTF
d_call: -; j_call: TRBJ1-4; clone_size: -; v_call: TRBV6-5; cdr3_nt: TGTGCCAGCAGTTACTCCACAGCAACGAATGAAAAACTGTTTTTT; cdr3_aa: CASSYSTATNEKLFF
d_call: -; j_call: TRBJ1-2; clone_size: -; v_call: TRBV2; cdr3_nt: TGTGCCAGCAGTGTGTCGACAGCGAACCGAGCCTATGGCTACACCTTC; cdr3_aa: CASSVSTANRAYGYTF
d_call: -; j_call: TRBJ1-4; clone_size: -; v_call: TRBV4-1; cdr3_nt: TGCGCCAGCAGCCAAGACAACCAGGGCAACGAAAAACTGTTTTTT; cdr3_aa: CASSQDNQGNEKLFF
d_call: -; j_call: TRBJ1-4; clone_size: -; v_call: TRBV19; cdr3_nt: TGTGCCAGTAGTATCTGGGAATCTAATGAAAAACTGTTTTTT; cdr3_aa: CASSIWESNEKLFF
d_call: -; j_call: TRBJ2-1; clone_size: -; v_call: TRBV3-1/TRBV3-2; cdr3_nt: TGTGCCAGCAGGCACAGAGGGGGGGGCCATGAGCAGTTCTTC; cdr3_aa: CASRHRGGGHEQFF
d_call: -; j_call: TRBJ2-3; clone_size: -; v_call: TRBV4-1; cdr3_nt: TGCGCCAGCAGCCAAGTGGGACCTCCAGATACGCAGTATTTT; cdr3_aa: CASSQVGPPDTQYF
d_call: -; j_call: TRBJ1-6; clone_size: -; v_call: TRBV6-5; cdr3_nt: TGTGCCAGCAGCCAGGGACTGAATAATTCACCCCTCCACTTT; cdr3_aa: CASSQGLNNSPLHF
d_call: TRBD1; j_call: TRBJ2-2; clone_size: once; v_call: TRBV27; cdr3_nt: TGTGCCAGCAGTCTAAACAGGGGGCAGTACGGGGAGCTGTTTTTT; cdr3_aa: CASSLNRGQYGELFF
d_call: -; j_call: TRBJ2-1; clone_size: -; v_call: TRBV7-2; cdr3_nt: TGTGCCAGCAGCTTATCCGGTACTTATAACAATGAGCAGTTCTTC; cdr3_aa: CASSLSGTYNNEQFF
d_call: TRBD2; j_call: TRBJ2-5; clone_size: -; v_call: TRBV28; cdr3_nt: TGTGCCAGCAGTCGTAGCGGGGGGCTTCAAGAGACCCAGTACTTC; cdr3_aa: CASSRSGGLQETQYF
d_call: TRBD1; j_call: TRBJ1-6; clone_size: -; v_call: TRBV6-6; cdr3_nt: TGTGCCAGCATAGGGGAAGGGGGCTGGTCACCCCTCCACTTT; cdr3_aa: CASIGEGGWSPLHF
d_call: -; j_call: TRBJ2-5; clone_size: -; v_call: TRBV9; cdr3_nt: TGTGCCAGCAGCGTAGGCAACTTAAAAGAGACCCAGTACTTC; cdr3_aa: CASSVGNLKETQYF
d_call: -; j_call: TRBJ2-3; clone_size: -; v_call: TRBV27; cdr3_nt: TGTGCCAGCAGTTTATCGCTGGCAGCGGTAAGCACAGATACGCAGTATTTT; cdr3_aa: CASSLSLAAVSTDTQYF
d_call: -; j_call: TRBJ2-5; clone_size: -; v_call: TRBV5-8; cdr3_nt: TGTGCCAGCCCCTCTTTCCCCGGCGGGACCCAAGAGACCCAGTACTTC; cdr3_aa: CASPSFPGGTQETQYF
d_call: -; j_call: TRBJ1-5; clone_size: -; v_call: TRBV5-6; cdr3_nt: TGTGCCAGCAGCTTGGCAGGGGCGCGGCTGCCCCAGCATTTT; cdr3_aa: CASSLAGARLPQHF
d_call: TRBD2; j_call: TRBJ2-5; clone_size: -; v_call: TRBV24-1; cdr3_nt: TGTGCCACCAGTGAGCCTGGGACTAGCCGGGAGACCCAGTACTTC; cdr3_aa: CATSEPGTSRETQYF
d_call: -; j_call: TRBJ1-1; clone_size: few; v_call: TRBV7-9; cdr3_nt: TGTGCCAGCGACCCCTACAGGGAATCGAGAACCTACACTGAAGCTTTCTTT; cdr3_aa: CASDPYRESRTYTEAFF
d_call: -; j_call: TRBJ1-2; clone_size: -; v_call: TRBV4-3; cdr3_nt: TGCGCCAGCAGCCAAGGTACCGGTAACTATGGCTACACCTTC; cdr3_aa: CASSQGTGNYGYTF
d_call: -; j_call: TRBJ2-2; clone_size: -; v_call: TRBV24-1; cdr3_nt: TGTGCCACCAGGCGGTACACCGGGGAGCTGTTTTTT; cdr3_aa: CATRRYTGELFF
d_call: -; j_call: TRBJ2-4; clone_size: -; v_call: TRBV30; cdr3_nt: TGTGCCTGGAGAGGTCAGGGTATAGCCAAAAACATTCAGTACTTC; cdr3_aa: CAWRGQGIAKNIQYF
d_call: -; j_call: TRBJ1-6; clone_size: -; v_call: TRBV6-5; cdr3_nt: TGTGCCAGCAGTTCCTCTGGGGGAAATAATTCACCCCTCCACTTT; cdr3_aa: CASSSSGGNNSPLHF
d_call: -; j_call: TRBJ2-1; clone_size: -; v_call: TRBV10-3; cdr3_nt: TGTGCCATCAGTGAGGCTGGCAGGGAGCAGTTCTTC; cdr3_aa: CAISEAGREQFF
d_call: TRBD1; j_call: TRBJ1-3; clone_size: once; v_call: TRBV12-5; cdr3_nt: TGTGCTAGTGGCCCGAGACAGGGATCTGGAAACACCATATATTTT; cdr3_aa: CASGPRQGSGNTIYF
d_call: TRBD1; j_call: TRBJ1-1; clone_size: -; v_call: TRBV5-1; cdr3_nt: TGCGCCAGCACCCCACAGGGGGCTGCAAGCGGGACTGAAGCTTTCTTT; cdr3_aa: CASTPQGAASGTEAFF
d_call: -; j_call: TRBJ1-5; clone_size: -; v_call: TRBV24-1; cdr3_nt: TGTGCCACCAGTAGTGGGGGACATTATCAGCCCCAGCATTTT; cdr3_aa: CATSSGGHYQPQHF
d_call: -; j_call: TRBJ1-3; clone_size: -; v_call: TRBV9; cdr3_nt: TGTGCCAGCAGCGTCATAGGGGCTTCTGGAAACACCATATATTTT; cdr3_aa: CASSVIGASGNTIYF
d_call: -; j_call: TRBJ1-5; clone_size: once; v_call: TRBV5-1; cdr3_nt: TGCGCCAGCAGCTTGGATAGCAATCAGCCCCAGCATTTT; cdr3_aa: CASSLDSNQPQHF
d_call: -; j_call: TRBJ1-3; clone_size: few; v_call: TRBV18; cdr3_nt: TGTGCCAGCTCACCTACAGGGATCCCTGGAAACACCATATATTTT; cdr3_aa: CASSPTGIPGNTIYF
d_call: TRBD1; j_call: TRBJ1-5; clone_size: -; v_call: TRBV2; cdr3_nt: TGTGCCAGCAGCCCCGACAGGGCGGCGCGGCAGCCCCAGCATTTT; cdr3_aa: CASSPDRAARQPQHF
d_call: -; j_call: TRBJ1-2; clone_size: -; v_call: TRBV20-1; cdr3_nt: TGCAGTGCTGGGTATGGCTACACCTTC; cdr3_aa: CSAGYGYTF
d_call: -; j_call: TRBJ2-1; clone_size: few; v_call: TRBV5-1; cdr3_nt: TGCGCCAGCAGCTTTGGGGGGCGCTACAATGAGCAGTTCTTC; cdr3_aa: CASSFGGRYNEQFF
d_call: TRBD1; j_call: TRBJ1-1; clone_size: -; v_call: TRBV27; cdr3_nt: TGTGCCAGCAGTTTATCGCCGCAGGGGGCTAACACTGAAGCTTTCTTT; cdr3_aa: CASSLSPQGANTEAFF